This T cell receptor (beta chain) was obtained from a study of T cell clonality in common variable immunodeficiency. Study observations and caveats: Common variable immunodeficiency TCR beta sequences reportedly had fewer deletions and N-nucleotide insertions. Compared with healthy controls, CVID subjects showed increased TCRbeta clonality, mostly in about a third.

The data were produced by immunoSEQ multiplex PCR, yet TCRdb's version contains in-frame clones alone and is incomplete. Singletons are absent from the sample, which has about 40,000 clones. This clone was recorded many times. Its antigen is still unknown. The read is 3 residues too short to cover the CDR3 end, so that end is filled in from the germline J gene. Trimming cost V 1 base and J 4 bases, with 14 bases left between them. Germline-derived CDR1 and CDR2 are SNHLY and FYNNEI. This CDR3 region has 15 residues. Both groups were predominantly of Caucasian heritage. This receptor was taken from a person aged 18 to 69 in good health. The V call is TRBV2, the J call TRBJ2-7, with D perhaps TRBD1 (6 bases). The sequenced material came from peripheral blood mononuclear cells. Here the CDR3 reads CASSEGAGVGYEQYF. Incomplete CDR3 DNA: TGTGCCAGCAGTGAAGGTGCAGGGGTGGGGTACGAG.